Below are 21 T cell receptor beta chains sequenced from a single sample in a study of blood T cell repertoires in COVID-19. Measured with immunoSEQ multiplex PCR; TCRdb has only the in-frame clones, and not every one. The profile shows about 200,000 clones, roughly four fifths of them singletons. Sequenced: peripheral blood. Source of these receptors: a human donor with acute or convalescent COVID-19. The donor label of this sample is uncertain.

V usage is TRBV2 and J usage is TRBJ2-7, with D perhaps TRBD2 (5 bases). The germline V and J ends were trimmed by 7 bases and 8 bases, with 30 bases remaining between them. The CDR3 covers 17 residues. Germline V gene lookup returns CDR1 SNHLY and CDR2 FYNNEI. CDR3 sequence: CASIPPSGERSQPQQYF. The DNA for the CDR3 is TGTGCCAGCATCCCGCCGAGTGGAGAGCGGAGTCAGCCCCAGCAGTACTTC.

This clone was detected only a few times. The chain uses TRBV28 and TRBJ2-5, with 14 bases matching TRBD2. The germline CDR1 and CDR2 sequences are MDHEN and SYDVKM. The CDR3 covers 16 residues. The ends lost 6 bases at V and 5 bases at J; junction bases unmatched: 8. This chain's CDR3 is CASSPGLAGGRETQYF. CDR3 bases: TGTGCCAGCAGCCCTGGACTAGCGGGAGGAAGGGAGACCCAGTACTTC.

A note on this clone: The sample carries other DNA sequences with the same CDR3. This chain joins TRBV18 and TRBJ1-1, with a weak D call TRBD1 (6 bases). V was cut by 2 bases and J by 2 bases, with 12 bases left in between. CDR1 and CDR2 (germline): KGHSH, LQKENI. There are 15 residues in the CDR3. The CDR3 here is CASSPITGGNTEAFF. The CDR3 DNA reads TGTGCCAGCTCACCAATTACTGGGGGCAACACTGAAGCTTTCTTT.

The chain couples TRBV7-3 to TRBJ2-2, with 10 nucleotides matching TRBD2. The CDR3 is made up of 16 amino acids. Per germline, CDR1 SGHTA and CDR2 FQGTGA. V shed 4 bases and J 9 bases; nucleotides not matched to a gene: 11. The CDR3 protein is CASSSSRLAGGRELFF. CDR3 coding DNA: TGTGCCAGCAGCTCCAGCCGACTAGCGGGTGGGCGGGAGCTGTTTTTT.

The V and J genes are TRBV5-1 and TRBJ1-4; TRBD1 is a possible D gene (5 bases). V was cut by 4 bases and J by 8 bases, with 15 bases left in between. Germline assignment: CDR1 SGHRS and CDR2 YFSETQ. The CDR3 contains 14 residues. CDR3 coding DNA: TGCGCCAGCAGCGCCGGGACCGGGGGGGAAAAACTGTTTTTT. Protein sequence: CASSAGTGGEKLFF.

A single count supports this clone. The J gene is TRBJ2-6, the V gene TRBV9; a weak D match, TRBD2 (6 bases). The germline V and J ends were trimmed by 3 bases and 0 bases, with 13 bases remaining between them. This CDR3 has 17 amino acids. Germline CDR1 is SGDLS and CDR2 is YYNGEE. In DNA, the CDR3 is TGTGCCAGCAGCGGATGGGGGGTTTACTCTGGGGCCAACGTCCTGACTTTC. Its translation: CASSGWGVYSGANVLTF.

J is TRBJ1-2 and V is TRBV12-3 or TRBV12-4, with no clear D. The CDR3 extends over 12 amino acids. The V gene lost 3 bases and the J gene lost 7 bases, with 9 bases spanning the gap. The CDR3 region is CASSFQRSGYTF. The CDR3 coding sequence is TGTGCCAGCAGTTTTCAGCGGAGTGGCTACACCTTC.

This chain uses TRBV5-6 with TRBJ2-1; D remains unclear. The V gene lost 1 base and the J gene lost 10 bases, with 6 bases spanning the gap. Germline-derived CDR1 and CDR2 are SGHDT and YYEEEE. This CDR3 is 11 amino acids long. DNA of the CDR3: TGTGCCAGCAGCTTGCGGTCAGAGCAGTTCTTC. This gives the protein CASSLRSEQFF.

The rearrangement uses TRBV18 and TRBJ1-4; D might be TRBD1 (6 bases). V was trimmed by 1 base and J by 4 bases, leaving 7 bases between them. This CDR3 has 14 residues. In germline, CDR1 is KGHSH, CDR2 LQKENI. The CDR3 region has the DNA TGTGCCAGCTCACCACGACAGGATAATGAAAAACTGTTTTTT. This encodes CASSPRQDNEKLFF.

The chain recombines TRBV3-1 (or the pseudogene TRBV3-2) with TRBJ1-6; tentatively, D is TRBD1 (5 bases). Trimming removed 1 base from V and 8 bases from J, with 9 bases in between. The CDR3 loop spans 14 amino acids. Looked up from germline, CDR1 is LGHDT and CDR2 is YNNKEL (reference sequence). DNA of the CDR3: TGTGCCAGCAGCCAAGGGCAGGGTTATTCACCCCTCCACTTT. It specifies CASSQGQGYSPLHF.

The chain combines TRBV29-1 with TRBJ2-1, with D tentatively TRBD2 (5 bases). The CDR3 length is 14 residues. Germline values: CDR1 SQVTM, CDR2 ANQGSEA. The V end lost 3 bases, the J end lost 10 bases, and 19 bases lay between the germline ends. The CDR3 DNA sequence: TGCAGCGTTGATCCTATAGGTGGTGGAGGAGAGCAGTTCTTC. Translating it yields CSVDPIGGGGEQFF.

This clone came up once. This chain connects TRBV5-1 to TRBJ2-5; the D gene is possibly TRBD2 (6 bases). Trimming pared 4 bases from V and 4 bases from J, leaving 14 bases between. Germline V lookup: CDR1 SGHRS, CDR2 YFSETQ. The CDR3 contains 14 residues. The CDR3 here is CASSHYGRRETQYF. CDR3 in DNA: TGCGCCAGCAGCCACTACGGGAGAAGAGAGACCCAGTACTTC.

The chain couples TRBV6-6 to TRBJ1-2; D is unclear. Germline CDR1 is MNHNY and CDR2 is SVGAGI (reference sequence). Trimming removed 2 bases from V and 3 bases from J, with 7 bases in between. The CDR3 sequence is 13 residues long. The CDR3 DNA follows: TGTGCCAGCAGTTACGCGATGGACTATGGCTACACCTTC. Amino acid sequence: CASSYAMDYGYTF.

V usage is TRBV27 and J usage is TRBJ1-3, with unresolved D. V lost 2 bases and J 0 bases, leaving 8 bases between the germline ends. The CDR3 is 15 amino acids. Germline V gene sequence: CDR1 MNHEY, CDR2 SMNVEV (reference sequence). DNA for the CDR3: TGTGCCAGCAGTTTAGGGCGAAGCTCTGGAAACACCATATATTTT. Protein product: CASSLGRSSGNTIYF.

The chain couples TRBV21-1 to TRBJ2-7; the tabulated D call, TRBD2, remains unverified against the DNA. TRBV21-1 is recorded as a pseudogene. The CDR3 sequence is 12 residues long. The CDR3: CASILLSYEQYF. DNA of the CDR3: TGTGCCAGCATCCTCCTATCCTACGAGCAGTACTTC.

The rearrangement joins TRBV15 to TRBJ2-1; TRBD2 aligns across 11 bases. Germline V lookup: CDR1 LNHNV, CDR2 YYDKDF (reference sequence). J lost 6 bases, V lost 1 base, and 8 bases had no gene match. The CDR3 is made up of 17 amino acids. CDR3 nucleotide sequence: TGTGCCACCAGCAGAGGAGAACCTAGCGGGAGGACCAATGAGCAGTTCTTC. Its translation is CATSRGEPSGRTNEQFF.

The rearrangement uses TRBV10-3 and TRBJ2-5; tentative D call: TRBD2 (6 bases). The germline CDR1 and CDR2 sequences are ENHRY and SYGVKD. This CDR3 has 16 amino acids. V lost 0 bases to trimming and J lost 1 base, with 12 bases between them. The DNA of the CDR3 is TGTGCCATCAGTGAGTCGACGGGAGCGGGCCAAGAGACCCAGTACTTC. Its protein is CAISESTGAGQETQYF.

The chain employs TRBV19 and TRBJ1-5; 11 positions match TRBD1. With 4 bases clipped from V and 2 bases from J, the junction kept 10 bases outside the gene matches. This CDR3 has 18 amino acids. Germline CDR1 is LNHDA and CDR2 is SQIVND (reference sequence). The CDR3 coding sequence is TGTGCCAGTAGTACCCCGAGGACAGGGGGCGTTGGCAATCAGCCCCAGCATTTT. Translated: CASSTPRTGGVGNQPQHF.

This rearrangement joins TRBV6-2 or TRBV6-3 to TRBJ2-5, with TRBD1 as a possible D gene (6 bases). The germline V gene encodes CDR1 MNHEY and CDR2 SVGEGT. Trimming took off 6 bases at V and 8 bases at J, with 16 bases between the two ends. The CDR3 contains 13 residues. In nucleotides, the CDR3 is TGTGCCAGCAGCGCAAACCCCAGGGGAACCCAGTACTTC. Translated, it gives CASSANPRGTQYF.

The V and J genes are TRBV3-1 (or the pseudogene TRBV3-2) and TRBJ2-1; 10 positions match TRBD2. The CDR3 is made up of 16 amino acids. V trimming: 4 bases; J trimming: 8 bases; junction bases outside the gene matches: 11. Germline CDR1 LGHDT, CDR2 YNNKEL (reference sequence). The CDR3 DNA is TGTGCCAGCAGCCGTCGAGCTAGCGGGAGAGGGTATGAGCAGTTCTTC. It specifies CASSRRASGRGYEQFF.

The V gene is TRBV11-2, the J gene TRBJ2-1; 7 positions agree with TRBD2. V was pared by 1 base and J by 5 bases, with 5 bases of the junction left unmatched. CDR3 size: 15 residues. In germline, CDR1 is SGHAT, CDR2 FQNNGV. As DNA, the CDR3 is TGTGCCAGCAGCTTAGGGACTAGTGCGCACAATGAGCAGTTCTTC. It translates to CASSLGTSAHNEQFF.